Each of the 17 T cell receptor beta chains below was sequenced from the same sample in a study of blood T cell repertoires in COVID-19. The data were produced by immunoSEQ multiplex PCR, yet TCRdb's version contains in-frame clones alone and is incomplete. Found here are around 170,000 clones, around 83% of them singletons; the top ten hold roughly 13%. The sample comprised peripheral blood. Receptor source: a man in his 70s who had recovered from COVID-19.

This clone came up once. The CDR3 region is CASSLAIHNSPLHF. The CDR3, as DNA: TGTGCCAGCAGCCTCGCGATCCATAATTCACCCCTCCACTTT. The rearrangement joins TRBV5-8 to TRBJ1-6, with no clear D. The CDR3 has 14 amino acids. Germline values: CDR1 SGHTS, CDR2 YDEGEE. V dropped 4 bases and J dropped 5 bases, with 10 bases sitting between them.

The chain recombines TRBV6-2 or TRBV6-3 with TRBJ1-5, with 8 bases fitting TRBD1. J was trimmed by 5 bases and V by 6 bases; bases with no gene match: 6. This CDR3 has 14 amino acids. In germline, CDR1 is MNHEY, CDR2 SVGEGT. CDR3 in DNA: TGTGCCAGCAGCGATACAGGGGGGGATCAGCCCCAGCATTTT. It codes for CASSDTGGDQPQHF.

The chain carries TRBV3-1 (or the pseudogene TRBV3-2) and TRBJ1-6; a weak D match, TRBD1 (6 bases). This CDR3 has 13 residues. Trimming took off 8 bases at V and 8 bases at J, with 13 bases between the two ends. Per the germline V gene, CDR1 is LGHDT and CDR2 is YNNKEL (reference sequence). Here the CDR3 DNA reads TGTGCCAGCCAGGGGCCTAGATATTCACCCCTCCACTTT. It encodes CASQGPRYSPLHF.

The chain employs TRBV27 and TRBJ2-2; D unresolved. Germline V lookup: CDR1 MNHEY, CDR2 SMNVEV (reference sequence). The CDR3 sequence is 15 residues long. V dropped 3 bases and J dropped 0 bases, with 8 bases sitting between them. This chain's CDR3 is CASSFSGSNTGELFF. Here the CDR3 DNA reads TGTGCCAGCAGTTTTTCGGGTTCGAACACCGGGGAGCTGTTTTTT.

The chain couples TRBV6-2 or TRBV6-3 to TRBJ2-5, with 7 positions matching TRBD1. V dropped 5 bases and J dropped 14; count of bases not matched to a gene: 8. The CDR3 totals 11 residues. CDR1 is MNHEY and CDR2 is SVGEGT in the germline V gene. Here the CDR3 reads CASSHGGQQYF. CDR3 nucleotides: TGTGCCAGCAGTCATGGGGGACAGCAATACTTC.

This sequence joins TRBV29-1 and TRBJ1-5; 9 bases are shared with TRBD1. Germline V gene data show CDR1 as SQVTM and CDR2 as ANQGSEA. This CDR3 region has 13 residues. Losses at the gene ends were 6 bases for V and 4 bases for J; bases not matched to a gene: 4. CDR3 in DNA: TGCAGCGTGGGGACAGGGAGGAATCAGCCCCAGCATTTT. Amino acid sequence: CSVGTGRNQPQHF.

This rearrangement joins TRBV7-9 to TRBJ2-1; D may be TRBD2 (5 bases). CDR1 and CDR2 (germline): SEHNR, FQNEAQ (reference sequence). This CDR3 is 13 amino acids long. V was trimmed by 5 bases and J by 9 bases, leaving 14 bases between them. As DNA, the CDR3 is TGTGCCAGCAGCCCCCTAGGAGGAGTTGAGCAGTTCTTC. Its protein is CASSPLGGVEQFF. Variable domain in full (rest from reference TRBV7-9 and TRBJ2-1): DTGVSQNPRHKITKRGQNVTFRCDPISEHNRLYWYRQTLGQGPEFLTYFQNEAQLEKSRLLSDRFSAERPKGSFSTLEIQRTEQGDSAMYLCASSPLGGVEQFFGPGTRLTVL.

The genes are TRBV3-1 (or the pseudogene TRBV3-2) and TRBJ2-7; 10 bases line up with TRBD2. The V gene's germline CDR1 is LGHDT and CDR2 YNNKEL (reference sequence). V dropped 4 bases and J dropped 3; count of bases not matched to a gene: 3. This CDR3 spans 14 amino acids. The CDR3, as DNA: TGTGCCAGCAGCCCTAGCGGGAGTGGCTACGAGCAGTACTTC. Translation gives CASSPSGSGYEQYF.

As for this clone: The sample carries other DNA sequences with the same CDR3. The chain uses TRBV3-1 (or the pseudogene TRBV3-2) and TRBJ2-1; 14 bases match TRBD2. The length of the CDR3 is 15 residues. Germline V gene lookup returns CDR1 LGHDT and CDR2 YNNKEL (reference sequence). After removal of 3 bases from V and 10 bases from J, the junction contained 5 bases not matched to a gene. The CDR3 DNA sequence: TGTGCCAGCAGCCAGGGGGGACTAGCGGGAGACGAGCAGTTCTTC. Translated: CASSQGGLAGDEQFF.

The CDR3 DNA reads as TGTGCCAGCAGCTTGGGGCAGGGGGTCTACGAGCAGTACTTC. Protein sequence: CASSLGQGVYEQYF. The chain links TRBV5-4 to TRBJ2-7; 7 positions match TRBD1. V dropped 0 bases and J dropped 3; count of bases not matched to a gene: 3. Looked up from germline, CDR1 is SGHNT and CDR2 is YYREEE (reference sequence). The CDR3 length is 14 residues.

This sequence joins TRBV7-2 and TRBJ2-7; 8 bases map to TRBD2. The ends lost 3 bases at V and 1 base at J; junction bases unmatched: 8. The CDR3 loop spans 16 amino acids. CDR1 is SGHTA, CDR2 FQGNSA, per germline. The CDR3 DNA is TGTGCCAGCAGCTTTTTAGCGGGACCCCGATCCTACGAGCAGTACTTC. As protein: CASSFLAGPRSYEQYF.

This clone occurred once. The CDR3 loop reads CASGLGELFF. The DNA of the CDR3 is TGTGCCAGCGGACTCGGGGAGCTGTTTTTT. The J gene is TRBJ2-2, the V gene TRBV2; D perhaps matches TRBD2 (5 bases). The V gene's germline CDR1 is SNHLY and CDR2 FYNNEI. The CDR3 is 10 amino acids. The V end lost 8 bases, the J end lost 7 bases, and 5 bases lay between the germline ends.

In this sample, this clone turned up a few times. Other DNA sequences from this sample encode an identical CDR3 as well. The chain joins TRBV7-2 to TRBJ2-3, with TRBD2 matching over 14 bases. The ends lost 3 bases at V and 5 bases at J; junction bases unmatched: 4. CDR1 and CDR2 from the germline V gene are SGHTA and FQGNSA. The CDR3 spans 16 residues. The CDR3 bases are TGTGCCAGCAGCTTGGGACTAGCGGGAGCGGGAGATACGCAGTATTTT. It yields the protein CASSLGLAGAGDTQYF.

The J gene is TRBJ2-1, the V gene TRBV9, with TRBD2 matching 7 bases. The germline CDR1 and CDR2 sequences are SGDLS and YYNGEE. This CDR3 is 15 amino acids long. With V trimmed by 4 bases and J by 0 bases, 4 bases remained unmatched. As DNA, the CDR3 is TGTGCCAGCAGCCAAATAGCGGGCTCCTACAATGAGCAGTTCTTC. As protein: CASSQIAGSYNEQFF.

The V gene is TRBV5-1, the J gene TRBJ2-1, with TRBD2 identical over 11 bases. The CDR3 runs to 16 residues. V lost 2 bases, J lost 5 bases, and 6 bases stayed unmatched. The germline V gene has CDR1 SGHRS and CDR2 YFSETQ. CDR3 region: CASSFRGLAANNEQFF. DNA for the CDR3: TGCGCCAGCAGCTTCCGGGGACTAGCGGCAAACAATGAGCAGTTCTTC. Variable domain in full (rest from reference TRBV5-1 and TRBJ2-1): KAGVTQTPRYLIKTRGQQVTLSCSPISGHRSVSWYQQTPGQGLQFLFEYFSETQRNKGNFPGRFSGRQFSNSRSEMNVSTLELGDSALYLCASSFRGLAANNEQFFGPGTRLTVL.

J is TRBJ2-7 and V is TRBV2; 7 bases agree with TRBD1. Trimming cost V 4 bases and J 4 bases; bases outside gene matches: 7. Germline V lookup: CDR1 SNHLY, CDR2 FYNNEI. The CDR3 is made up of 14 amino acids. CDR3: CASSAQGQMYEQYF. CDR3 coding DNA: TGTGCCAGCAGTGCTCAGGGACAGATGTACGAGCAGTACTTC.

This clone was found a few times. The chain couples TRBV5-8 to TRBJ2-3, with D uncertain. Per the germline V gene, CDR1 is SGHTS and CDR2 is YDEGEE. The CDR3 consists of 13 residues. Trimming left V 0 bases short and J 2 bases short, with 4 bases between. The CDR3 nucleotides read TGTGCCAGCAGCTTGGGGCCCACAGATACGCAGTATTTT. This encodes CASSLGPTDTQYF.